The 3 T cell receptor beta chains below come from one sample, sequenced in a study of blood T cell repertoires in COVID-19. The assay was immunoSEQ multiplex PCR, and TCRdb's table has in-frame clones only and misses some. The sample contains some 100,000 clones, about 84% of which appear only once. The source material was peripheral blood. Source of these receptors: a human donor in a cohort sampled during active COVID-19.

The V gene is TRBV2, the J gene TRBJ2-3; TRBD2 matches 11 bases. CDR1 and CDR2 (germline): SNHLY, FYNNEI. With V trimmed by 2 bases and J by 4 bases, 2 bases remained unmatched. The length of the CDR3 is 15 residues. The CDR3 protein is CASSELAGGPDTQYF. CDR3 DNA sequence: TGTGCCAGCAGTGAACTAGCGGGAGGCCCAGATACGCAGTATTTT.

The genes are TRBV3-1 (or the pseudogene TRBV3-2) and TRBJ2-5; D remains ambiguous. V was cut by 1 base and J by 2 bases, with 11 bases left in between. This CDR3 spans 15 amino acids. The V gene's germline CDR1 is LGHDT and CDR2 YNNKEL (reference sequence). This CDR3 reads CASSQGRSVQETQYF. In DNA, the CDR3 is TGTGCCAGCAGCCAAGGGCGGTCAGTTCAAGAGACCCAGTACTTC.

J is TRBJ2-3 and V is TRBV10-3, with TRBD1 matching over 9 bases. V lost 5 bases and J lost 5; bases outside the gene matches: 5. Per the germline V gene, CDR1 is ENHRY and CDR2 is SYGVKD. This CDR3 has 14 residues. This CDR3 is CAISLQGAGDTQYF. The CDR3 DNA reads as TGTGCCATCAGTCTACAGGGGGCTGGAGATACGCAGTATTTT.